This TCR beta chain originates from a study of Ad26.COV2.S vaccination and SARS-CoV-2 variants. The treatment: 15 to 20 received Ad26.COV2.S at low or high dose, single or two shots; several received placebo; per-sample allocation not given. Sampling took place 63 days after the first vaccine or placebo injection. The donor was a Boston adult aged 18-55 years. V shed 5 bases and J shed 2 bases, with 16 bases lying between them. CDR1 is MNHEY, CDR2 SVGAGI, per germline. This CDR3 contains 15 residues. Data came from immunoSEQ multiplex PCR; TCRdb stores just in-frame clones and leaves some out. The data hold about 410,000 clones, with around 92% observed a single time.

Sequenced here: peripheral blood, sampled in a trial of Ad26.COV2.S vaccine versus placebo. The chain links TRBV6-5 to TRBJ2-7, with unresolved D. The origin of this receptor is a person aged 18-65 years who received the Ad26.COV2.S COVID-19 vaccine or a placebo. DNA of the CDR3: TGTGCCAGCAGTCCCCATCATCTAGAGCCCTACGAGCAGTACTTC. It translates to CASSPHHLEPYEQYF.